The rows below give T cell receptor beta chains drawn from one sample of a study of cytomegalovirus exposure and HLA in healthy donors. Profiled with immunoSEQ multiplex PCR; TCRdb holds only in-frame clones, not every one. The profile covers fewer than 110,000 clones, with less than 85% appearing a single time and roughly 2.3% taken by the ten largest. The sample taken for sequencing was PBMCs. These receptors all stem from a man aged 18 to 29 in good health and CMV-seronegative. Each CDR3 is given with its conserved first and last residue. Fields, in order: V gene, clone size, D gene, J gene, CDR3 DNA, CDR3 protein. The D gene is left open where the match is weak. Clone size, where shown, is once, few, many, or a class for clones that have expanded.

TRBV4-2	-	-	TRBJ1-6	TGTGCCAGCAGCCAAGAAGGAGGCCCCATCGATAATTCACCCCTCCACTTT	CASSQEGGPIDNSPLHF
TRBV9	-	-	TRBJ1-3	TGTGCCAGCAGCGTAACAGGCAAAACTCCTGGAAACACCATATATTTT	CASSVTGKTPGNTIYF
TRBV7-7	-	TRBD2	TRBJ2-1	TGTGCTAGCAGCTTGAGACTAGCGGGGGACAATGAGCAGTTCTTC	CASSLRLAGDNEQFF
TRBV19	-	-	TRBJ2-2	TGTGCCAGTAGTATCGTTAAGAACACCGGGGAGCTGTTTTTT	CASSIVKNTGELFF
TRBV18	-	TRBD1	TRBJ1-3	TGTGCCAGCTCACCCTCGACAGGGTGGGGAAACACCATATATTTT	CASSPSTGWGNTIYF
TRBV7-6	-	TRBD2	TRBJ2-3	TGTGCCAGCAGCCGCGGAGCGGGGGGGGGAGATACGCAGTATTTT	CASSRGAGGGDTQYF
TRBV29-1	-	TRBD1	TRBJ1-2	TGCAGCGTCGCCGCGACAGGGACAGGAGGCTACACCTTC	CSVAATGTGGYTF
TRBV7-3	-	-	TRBJ1-1	TGTGCCAGCAGCTCCCCAGACAGAGGCACTGAAGCTTTCTTT	CASSSPDRGTEAFF
TRBV6-5	few	-	TRBJ2-3	TGTGCCAGCAGCAGACTTAGCAGTTTGGCAGATACGCAGTATTTT	CASSRLSSLADTQYF
TRBV10-3	-	TRBD2	TRBJ2-1	TGTGCCATCAAGACTAGCGTTTTCTACAATGAGCAGTTCTTC	CAIKTSVFYNEQFF
TRBV6-1	-	TRBD1	TRBJ1-6	TGTGCCAGCAGTGAAGAACTTGAGCGGACAGGGGATTCACCCCTCCACTTT	CASSEELERTGDSPLHF